These 23 T cell receptor beta chains were all obtained from the same sample, sequenced in a study of blood T cell repertoires in COVID-19. Method: immunoSEQ multiplex PCR; TCRdb's copy keeps in-frame clones and lacks some. The sample includes fewer than 90,000 clones, over 80% seen only once; the top ten take approximately 6.7%. The sequenced sample consisted of peripheral blood. The receptor source for this set is a woman aged 80 or older with active COVID-19.

Written as DNA, the CDR3 is TGTGCCAGCAGTTTAGACAGGGGGAGTGTCGGTCAGCCCCAGCATTTT. Translated: CASSLDRGSVGQPQHF. The gene calls are TRBV28 and TRBJ1-5; TRBD1 matches 9 bases. Germline V gene data show CDR1 as MDHEN and CDR2 as SYDVKM. Trimming took 2 bases from V and 6 from J; bases not matched to a gene: 8. The length of the CDR3 is 16 residues.

The genes are TRBV23-1 and TRBJ2-5, with 7 positions matching TRBD1. TRBV23-1 is marked as an open reading frame, function uncertain. The CDR3 is 15 amino acids. Trimming cost V 5 bases and J 6 bases; bases outside gene matches: 12. CDR3 amino acids: CASSRDSERPKTQYF. The CDR3 DNA reads as TGCGCCAGCAGTAGGGACAGCGAGCGCCCTAAGACCCAGTACTTC.

The chain links TRBV28 to TRBJ2-7; the D gene is possibly TRBD2 (6 bases). The CDR3 extends over 13 amino acids. V shed 1 base and J shed 4 bases, with 8 bases lying between them. The germline CDR1 and CDR2 sequences are MDHEN and SYDVKM. As DNA, the CDR3 is TGTGCCAGCAGTTTATCACGGGAGTACGAGCAGTACTTC. Protein: CASSLSREYEQYF.

CDR3 nucleotides: TGTGCCAGCAGCTCGCCTAGCGGGAGGCGCACAGATACGCAGTATTTT. Its protein product is CASSSPSGRRTDTQYF. The rearrangement uses TRBV7-2 and TRBJ2-3; the match to TRBD2 covers 11 bases. V dropped 4 bases and J dropped 1; count of bases not matched to a gene: 4. This CDR3 spans 16 amino acids. Germline V gives CDR1 SGHTA, CDR2 FQGNSA.

The gene calls are TRBV28 and TRBJ2-3; D gene ambiguous. The CDR3 has 14 amino acids. The V and J ends lost 3 bases and 5 bases respectively, with 12 bases between them. In germline, CDR1 is MDHEN, CDR2 SYDVKM. The CDR3 sequence is CASSFTGSVDTQYF. The CDR3 DNA is TGTGCCAGCAGTTTTACGGGTTCTGTAGATACGCAGTATTTT.

The chain recombines TRBV9 with TRBJ2-3; D may be TRBD2 (6 bases). CDR1 and CDR2 from the germline V gene are SGDLS and YYNGEE. V was cut by 0 bases and J by 4 bases, with 24 bases left in between. CDR3 length: 19 residues. CDR3: CASSVGRAPSFASADTQYF. The CDR3 DNA reads as TGTGCCAGCAGCGTAGGGAGGGCCCCTAGTTTCGCCTCGGCAGATACGCAGTATTTT.

CDR3 protein: CASGTGINQPQHF. The CDR3 DNA is TGTGCCAGTGGGACAGGGATCAATCAGCCCCAGCATTTT. J is TRBJ1-5 and V is TRBV2, with 9 bases aligning to TRBD1. This CDR3 has 13 residues. CDR1 is SNHLY and CDR2 is FYNNEI in the germline V gene. V gave up 9 bases and J gave up 3 bases; unmatched junction bases: 3.

The rearrangement uses TRBV19 and TRBJ2-5; 7 bases line up with TRBD2. Trimming took 3 bases from V and 5 from J; bases not matched to a gene: 6. The germline CDR1 and CDR2 sequences are LNHDA and SQIVND (reference sequence). This CDR3 has 14 residues. The CDR3 region is CASSMGGTRETQYF. CDR3 DNA: TGTGCCAGTAGTATGGGGGGGACTCGGGAGACCCAGTACTTC.

This rearrangement joins TRBV6-5 to TRBJ2-3; D gene unclear. CDR1 and CDR2 from the germline V gene are MNHEY and SVGAGI. The CDR3 contains 16 residues. V was pared by 0 bases and J by 2 bases, with 12 bases between. This chain's CDR3 is CASSYSSSRTTDTQYF. CDR3 nucleotides: TGTGCCAGCAGTTACTCGAGTTCTAGAACCACAGATACGCAGTATTTT.

In this sample, this clone turned up a few times. V gene TRBV5-6 combines with J gene TRBJ2-5, with D uncertain. Trimming stripped 0 bases from V and 2 bases from J, with 5 bases between. The CDR3 sequence is 13 residues long. Germline V gives CDR1 SGHDT, CDR2 YYEEEE. The CDR3 DNA reads TGTGCCAGCAGCTTGGACCAGCAAGAGACCCAGTACTTC. Protein: CASSLDQQETQYF. Filled out from reference TRBV5-6 and TRBJ2-5, the complete variable domain reads DAGVTQSPTHLIKTRGQQVTLRCSPKSGHDTVSWYQQALGQGPQFIFQYYEEEERQRGNFPDRFSGHQFPNYSSELNVNALLLGDSALYLCASSLDQQETQYFGPGTRLLVL.

This chain joins TRBV18 and TRBJ2-1; the match to TRBD2 covers 7 bases. This CDR3 comprises 15 residues. J was trimmed by 1 base and V by 3 bases; bases with no gene match: 3. CDR1 is KGHSH and CDR2 is LQKENI in the germline V gene. The CDR3 sequence: CASSPPGLSYNEQFF. As DNA, the CDR3 is TGTGCCAGCTCACCCCCGGGACTATCCTACAATGAGCAGTTCTTC. The full variable domain, in which reference TRBV18 and TRBJ2-1 provide the parts outside the CDR3, is NAGVMQNPRHLVRRRGQEARLRCSPMKGHSHVYWYRQLPEEGLKFMVYLQKENIIDESGMPKERFSAEFPKEGPSILRIQQVVRGDSAAYFCASSPPGLSYNEQFFGPGTRLTVL.

The V call is TRBV19, the J call TRBJ2-1; tentatively, D is TRBD2 (7 bases). Germline CDR1 is LNHDA and CDR2 is SQIVND (reference sequence). There are 17 residues in the CDR3. Trimming took 7 bases from V and 7 from J, leaving 26 bases between them. The CDR3 coding sequence is TGTGCCAGTACCAATGGGGGGCGGCGGGAGAATCCTAATGAGCAGTTCTTC. Protein sequence: CASTNGGRRENPNEQFF.

The rearrangement joins TRBV5-1 to TRBJ2-1; D might be TRBD2 (6 bases). Trimming left V 5 bases short and J 2 bases short, with 14 bases between. Germline V gene lookup returns CDR1 SGHRS and CDR2 YFSETQ. The CDR3 covers 15 residues. The DNA for the CDR3 is TGCGCCAGCAGATTAGCGGAGCACCCCTACAATGAGCAGTTCTTC. This gives the protein CASRLAEHPYNEQFF.

The rearrangement uses TRBV28 and TRBJ1-2; tentatively, D is TRBD1 (6 bases). The ends were cut back, 2 bases at V and 6 bases at J, with 10 bases in the middle. Germline CDR1 MDHEN, CDR2 SYDVKM. The CDR3 totals 13 residues. CDR3 sequence (DNA): TGTGCCAGCAGTTTACAGGGGTCTCATGGCTACACCTTC. The encoded protein is CASSLQGSHGYTF.

The chain combines TRBV7-2 with TRBJ2-3; the match to TRBD2 covers 7 bases. The germline V gene encodes CDR1 SGHTA and CDR2 FQGNSA. J lost 2 bases, V lost 2 bases, and 10 bases had no gene match. The CDR3 contains 17 residues. CDR3 coding DNA: TGTGCCAGCAGCTTAAGGGCGGGGGTAGGGAACACAGATACGCAGTATTTT. As protein: CASSLRAGVGNTDTQYF.

The rearrangement joins TRBV11-2 to TRBJ2-1; 7 bases agree with TRBD2. The CDR3 runs 15 residues. The germline V gene has CDR1 SGHAT and CDR2 FQNNGV. V trimming: 5 bases; J trimming: 5 bases; junction bases outside the gene matches: 9. This CDR3 is CASSLPGTKNNEQFF. CDR3 bases: TGTGCCAGCAGCCTCCCCGGGACTAAAAACAATGAGCAGTTCTTC.

Here the CDR3 reads CASSIPFIAGGSYNEQFF. The CDR3 bases are TGTGCCAGTAGTATCCCCTTCATCGCGGGAGGGTCCTACAATGAGCAGTTCTTC. This sequence joins TRBV19 and TRBJ2-1; TRBD2 aligns across 9 bases. Looked up from germline, CDR1 is LNHDA and CDR2 is SQIVND (reference sequence). The CDR3 totals 18 residues. The J segment lost 1 base and the V segment lost 3 bases, leaving 10 bases of the junction unmatched.

The CDR3 coding sequence is TGCGCCAGCAGCTTGATCGGTAGCGGAACCTACAATGAGCAGTTCTTC. Translation gives CASSLIGSGTYNEQFF. V gene TRBV5-1 combines with J gene TRBJ2-1, with a possible D match to TRBD2 (6 bases). Trimming took off 1 base at V and 2 bases at J, with 13 bases between the two ends. This CDR3 region has 16 residues. Germline V gene sequence: CDR1 SGHRS, CDR2 YFSETQ.

CDR3 protein: CASSQDQRGASGGQVSYEQYF. The DNA of the CDR3 is TGTGCCAGCAGCCAAGACCAGAGGGGGGCTAGCGGGGGCCAGGTATCCTACGAGCAGTACTTC. V and J are TRBV3-1 (or the pseudogene TRBV3-2) and TRBJ2-7; TRBD2 agrees at 10 bases. Germline-derived CDR1 and CDR2 are LGHDT and YNNKEL (reference sequence). V was clipped by 0 bases and J by 1 base; unmatched bases: 18. This CDR3 contains 21 residues.

This rearrangement joins TRBV5-1 to TRBJ2-5, with D uncertain. The CDR3 runs 14 residues. Trimming took 0 bases from V and 5 from J, leaving 11 bases between them. The germline gives CDR1 SGHRS, CDR2 YFSETQ. The chain's CDR3 is CASSLASQKETQYF. As DNA, the CDR3 is TGCGCCAGCAGCTTGGCCTCCCAGAAGGAGACCCAGTACTTC.

The chain is built from TRBV6-6 and TRBJ1-2, with 9 bases identical to TRBD1. The V and J ends lost 6 bases and 5 bases, in that order; junction bases with no gene match: 10. CDR3 length: 15 residues. Germline CDR1 and CDR2: MNHNY and SVGAGI (reference sequence). This CDR3 is CASRGGQGGGYGYTF. In DNA, the CDR3 is TGTGCCAGCAGGGGGGGACAGGGAGGAGGGTATGGCTACACCTTC.

V gene TRBV7-2 combines with J gene TRBJ2-1; 9 positions agree with TRBD2. The germline gives CDR1 SGHTA, CDR2 FQGNSA. V lost 2 bases, J lost 6 bases, and 8 bases stayed unmatched. The CDR3 totals 16 residues. DNA for the CDR3: TGTGCCAGCAGCTTATTTAGCGGGAGTAGGAGCAATGAGCAGTTCTTC. This translates into CASSLFSGSRSNEQFF.

The chain joins TRBV28 to TRBJ1-2; D is perhaps TRBD1 (5 bases). Germline CDR1 is MDHEN and CDR2 is SYDVKM. Trimming removed 7 bases at V and 6 bases at J, with 15 bases between. This CDR3 comprises 13 residues. Here the CDR3 reads CASTPGLPHGYTF. In nucleotides, the CDR3 is TGTGCCAGCACTCCGGGACTGCCCCATGGCTACACCTTC.